This TCR beta chain originates from a study of T cell responses to AZD1222 COVID-19 vaccine. Overall study findings and caveats: Among the donors, most were white British and more were female, and clonal diversity was possibly underestimated. Only 5 to 7 individuals given AZD1222 were seropositive at baseline. Spike-wide vaccine-associated CD4 TCRs dominated at 160-218 and 743-854.

Generated by immunoSEQ multiplex PCR, the TCRdb table keeps only in-frame clones and is missing some. The data contain 100,000 or so clones, 70% to 90% of them seen just once; the ten biggest clones take up 15% to 20%. Concerning this clone: Its specificity is unknown.

Trimming removed 3 bases at V and 5 bases at J, with 14 bases between. The germline CDR1 and CDR2 sequences are SNHLY and FYNNEI. This CDR3 has 16 amino acids. Material: peripheral blood, obtained on day 0 of AZD1222 vaccination. This sequence joins TRBV2 and TRBJ1-6; no definite D call. The TCR originated in an adult in good health. The CDR3 sequence: CASSDIGPRNNSPLHF. DNA for the CDR3: TGTGCCAGCAGTGACATTGGACCGAGAAATAATTCACCCCTCCACTTT.